This T cell receptor (beta chain) emerged from a study of shared clonotypes between healthy human individuals. Study-wide context: Donors were a couple of women and three men aged 18 to 49. Study-wide points: Naive CD4 clonotypes overlapped across several donors at around 4.7%. Estimated richness values were generally larger in naive subsets than in memory subsets.

A word on this clone: What it binds is not known.

Here immunoSEQ multiplex PCR was the method, and the copy in TCRdb shows in-frame clones only, minus some. The sample has around 1.9 million clones; 80% to 95% are singletons. There are 13 residues in the CDR3. Germline lookup yields CDR1 SEHNR and CDR2 FQNEAQ (reference sequence). The ends lost 6 bases at V and 6 bases at J; junction bases unmatched: 3. Terminally differentiated effector memory CD45RA+ cells were excluded by CCR7 positive selection of CD45RO-negative cells. The TCR comes from a man aged 18 to 30 in good health. Some clones in this sample may be carry-over from other donors' samples. This sequence joins TRBV7-9 and TRBJ1-2; TRBD1 aligns across 11 bases. Sequencing used naive CD8+ T cells from PBMCs. CDR3 protein: CASSSDRGHGYTF. In DNA form, the CDR3 reads TGTGCCAGCAGTTCGGACAGGGGGCATGGCTACACCTTC. Together with reference TRBV7-9 and TRBJ1-2, the CDR3 gives the full variable domain: DTGVSQNPRHKITKRGQNVTFRCDPISEHNRLYWYRQTLGQGPEFLTYFQNEAQLEKSRLLSDRFSAERPKGSFSTLEIQRTEQGDSAMYLCASSSDRGHGYTFGSGTRLTVV.